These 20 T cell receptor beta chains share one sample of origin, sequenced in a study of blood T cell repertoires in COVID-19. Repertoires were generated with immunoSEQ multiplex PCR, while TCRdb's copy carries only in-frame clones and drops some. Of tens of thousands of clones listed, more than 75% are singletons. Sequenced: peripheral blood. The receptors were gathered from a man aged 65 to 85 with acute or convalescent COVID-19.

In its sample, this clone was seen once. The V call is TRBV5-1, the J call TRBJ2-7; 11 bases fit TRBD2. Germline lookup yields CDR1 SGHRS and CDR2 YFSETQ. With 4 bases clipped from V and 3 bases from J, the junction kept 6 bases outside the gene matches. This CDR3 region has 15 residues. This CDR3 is CASSLLTSGIYEQYF. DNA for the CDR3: TGCGCCAGCAGCCTGTTGACTAGCGGGATCTACGAGCAGTACTTC. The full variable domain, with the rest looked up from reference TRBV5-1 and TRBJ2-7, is KAGVTQTPRYLIKTRGQQVTLSCSPISGHRSVSWYQQTPGQGLQFLFEYFSETQRNKGNFPGRFSGRQFSNSRSEMNVSTLELGDSALYLCASSLLTSGIYEQYFGPGTRLTVT.

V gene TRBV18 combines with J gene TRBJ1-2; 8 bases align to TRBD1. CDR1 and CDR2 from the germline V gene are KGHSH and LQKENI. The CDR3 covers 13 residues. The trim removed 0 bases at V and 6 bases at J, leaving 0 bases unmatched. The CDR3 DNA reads TGTGCCAGCTCACCACCGGGACAGGATGGCTACACCTTC. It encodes CASSPPGQDGYTF.

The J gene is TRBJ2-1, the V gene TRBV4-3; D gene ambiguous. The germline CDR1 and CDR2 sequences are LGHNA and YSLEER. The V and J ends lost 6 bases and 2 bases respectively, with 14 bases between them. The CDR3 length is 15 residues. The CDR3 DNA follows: TGCGCCAGCAGACTAAGCATCGGCCCCTACAATGAGCAGTTCTTC. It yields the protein CASRLSIGPYNEQFF.

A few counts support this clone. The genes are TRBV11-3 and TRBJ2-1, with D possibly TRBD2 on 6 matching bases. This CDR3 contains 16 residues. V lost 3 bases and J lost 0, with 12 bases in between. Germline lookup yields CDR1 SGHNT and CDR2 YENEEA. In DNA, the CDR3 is TGTGCCAGCAGCTTCCTAGCGCAGAGCTCCTACAATGAGCAGTTCTTC. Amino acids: CASSFLAQSSYNEQFF.

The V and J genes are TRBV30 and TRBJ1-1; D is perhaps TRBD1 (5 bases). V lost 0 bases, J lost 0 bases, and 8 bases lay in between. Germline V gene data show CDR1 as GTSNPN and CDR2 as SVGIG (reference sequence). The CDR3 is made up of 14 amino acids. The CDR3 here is CAWSVGAMNTEAFF. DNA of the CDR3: TGTGCCTGGAGTGTTGGGGCTATGAACACTGAAGCTTTCTTT.

As DNA, the CDR3 is TGTGCCAGCAGTGAATTCCGGCAGGGAGCTTTCTTT. Protein sequence: CASSEFRQGAFF. The rearrangement links TRBV2 to TRBJ1-1; maybe TRBD1 (5 bases). V shed 2 bases and J shed 10 bases, with 11 bases lying between them. Germline V gene data show CDR1 as SNHLY and CDR2 as FYNNEI. The CDR3 is 12 residues long.

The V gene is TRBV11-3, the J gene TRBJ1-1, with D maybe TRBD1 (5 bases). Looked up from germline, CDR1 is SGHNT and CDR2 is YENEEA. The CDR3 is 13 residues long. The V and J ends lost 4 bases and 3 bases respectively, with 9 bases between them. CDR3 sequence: CASSSTGYTEAFF. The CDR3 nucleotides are TGTGCCAGCAGCTCTACAGGATACACTGAAGCTTTCTTT.

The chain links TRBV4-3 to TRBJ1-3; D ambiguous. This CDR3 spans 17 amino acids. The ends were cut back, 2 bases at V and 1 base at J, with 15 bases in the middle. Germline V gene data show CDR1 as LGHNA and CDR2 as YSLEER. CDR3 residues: CASSQRSFWASGNTIYF. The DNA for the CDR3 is TGCGCCAGCAGCCAACGAAGTTTTTGGGCTTCTGGAAACACCATATATTTT.

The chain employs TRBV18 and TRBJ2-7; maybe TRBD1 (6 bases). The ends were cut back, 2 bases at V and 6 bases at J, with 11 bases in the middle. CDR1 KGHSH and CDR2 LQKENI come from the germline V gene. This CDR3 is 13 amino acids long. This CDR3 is CASSPGGLGEQYF. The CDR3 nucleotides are TGTGCCAGCTCACCAGGGGGCTTAGGCGAGCAGTACTTC.

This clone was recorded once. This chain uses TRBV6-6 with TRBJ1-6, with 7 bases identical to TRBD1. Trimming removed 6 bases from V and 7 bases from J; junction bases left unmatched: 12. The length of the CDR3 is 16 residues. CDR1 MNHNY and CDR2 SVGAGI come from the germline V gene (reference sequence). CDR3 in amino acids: CASSPRDSSRNSPLHF. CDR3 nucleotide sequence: TGTGCCAGCAGCCCCCGGGACAGCTCGCGGAATTCACCCCTCCACTTT.

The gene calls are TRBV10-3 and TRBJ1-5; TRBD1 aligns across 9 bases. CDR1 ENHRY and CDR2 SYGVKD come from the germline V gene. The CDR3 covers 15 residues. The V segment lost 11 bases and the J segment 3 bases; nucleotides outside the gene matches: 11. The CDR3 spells CASWAGTGPNQPQHF. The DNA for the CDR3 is TGTGCCTCCTGGGCCGGGACAGGGCCCAATCAGCCCCAGCATTTT.

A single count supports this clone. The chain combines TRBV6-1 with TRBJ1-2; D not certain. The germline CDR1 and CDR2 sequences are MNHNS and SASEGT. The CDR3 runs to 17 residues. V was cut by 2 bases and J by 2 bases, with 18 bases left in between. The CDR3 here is CASSEREYSTNNYGYTF. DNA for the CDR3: TGTGCCAGCAGTGAAAGAGAGTACAGCACCAACAACTATGGCTACACCTTC.

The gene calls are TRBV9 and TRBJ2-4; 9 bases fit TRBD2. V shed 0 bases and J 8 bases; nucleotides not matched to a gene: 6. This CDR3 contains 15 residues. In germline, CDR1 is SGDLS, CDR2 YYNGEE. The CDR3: CASSVAEVAGDIQYF. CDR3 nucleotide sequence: TGTGCCAGCAGCGTAGCTGAGGTAGCGGGAGACATTCAGTACTTC.

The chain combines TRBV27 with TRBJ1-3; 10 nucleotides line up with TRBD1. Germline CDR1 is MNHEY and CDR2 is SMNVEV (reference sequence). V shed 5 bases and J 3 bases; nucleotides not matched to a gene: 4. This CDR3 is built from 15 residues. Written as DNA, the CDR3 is TGTGCCAGCAGTCGACAGGGGGCGCTTGGAAACACCATATATTTT. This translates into CASSRQGALGNTIYF.

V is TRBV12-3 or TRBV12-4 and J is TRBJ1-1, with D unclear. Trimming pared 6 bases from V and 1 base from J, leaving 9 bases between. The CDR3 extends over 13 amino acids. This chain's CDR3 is CASRLHENTEAFF. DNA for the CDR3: TGTGCCAGCAGACTACATGAGAACACTGAAGCTTTCTTT.

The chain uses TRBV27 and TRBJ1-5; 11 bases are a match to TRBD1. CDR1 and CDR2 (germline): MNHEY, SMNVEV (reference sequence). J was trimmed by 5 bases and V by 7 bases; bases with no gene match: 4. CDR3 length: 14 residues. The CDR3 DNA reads TGTGCCAGCAAACGGACAGGGGGCGATCAGCCCCAGCATTTT. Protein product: CASKRTGGDQPQHF.

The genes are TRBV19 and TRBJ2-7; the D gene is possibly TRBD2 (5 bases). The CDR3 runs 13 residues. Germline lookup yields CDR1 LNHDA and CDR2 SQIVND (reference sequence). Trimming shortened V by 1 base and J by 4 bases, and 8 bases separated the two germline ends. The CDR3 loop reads CASSIGRDYEQYF. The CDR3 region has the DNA TGTGCCAGTAGTATAGGACGGGATTACGAGCAGTACTTC.

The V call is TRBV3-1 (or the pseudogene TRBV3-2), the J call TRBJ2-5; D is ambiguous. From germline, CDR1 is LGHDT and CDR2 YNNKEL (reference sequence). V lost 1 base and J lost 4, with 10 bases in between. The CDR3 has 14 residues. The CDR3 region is CASSQVISLETQYF. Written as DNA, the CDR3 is TGTGCCAGCAGCCAAGTGATCAGTCTAGAGACCCAGTACTTC.

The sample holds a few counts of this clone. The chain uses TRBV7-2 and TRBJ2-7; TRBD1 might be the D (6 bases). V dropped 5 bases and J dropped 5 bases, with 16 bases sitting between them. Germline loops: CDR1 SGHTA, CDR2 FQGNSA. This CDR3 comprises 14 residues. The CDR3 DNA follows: TGTGCCAGCAGCCCGGGACATTCCTTCGACGAGCAGTACTTC. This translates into CASSPGHSFDEQYF.

As DNA, the CDR3 is TGTGCCAGCTCACCACAAAGAGGACAGATAGAGACCCAGTACTTC. It translates to CASSPQRGQIETQYF. This chain uses TRBV18 with TRBJ2-5; D may be TRBD1 (6 bases). Trimming pared 1 base from V and 4 bases from J, leaving 13 bases between. The V gene's germline CDR1 is KGHSH and CDR2 LQKENI. CDR3 length equals 15 residues. The variable domain in full, with the rest retrieved from reference TRBV18 and TRBJ2-5, is NAGVMQNPRHLVRRRGQEARLRCSPMKGHSHVYWYRQLPEEGLKFMVYLQKENIIDESGMPKERFSAEFPKEGPSILRIQQVVRGDSAAYFCASSPQRGQIETQYFGPGTRLLVL.